Listed below are T cell receptor beta chains from one sample, sequenced in a study of tumor-infiltrating lymphocytes in oesophageal squamous cell carcinoma. In TCRdb, the PCR reads were re-called with MiXCR into one record per CDR3 protein. The data contain more than 10,000 distinct CDR3 sequences, around 60% of them singletons. The specimen sequenced was esophageal tumor tissue. The source is a female donor with esophageal squamous cell carcinoma. Each CDR3 is given with its conserved first and last residue. A D gene is named only where the DNA matches it firmly. Clone sizes are given selectively: once, few, many, or a class where the clone is expanded.

V: TRBV7-2; size: NA; D: NA; J: TRBJ2-3; CDR3: CASSLVPGDTQYF; DNA: TGTGCCAGCAGCTTAGTCCCGGGAGATACGCAGTATTTT
V: TRBV27; size: few; D: TRBD2; J: TRBJ2-4; CDR3: CASSKRGGGQYF; DNA: TGTGCCAGTTCAAAACGGGGCGGGGGGCAGTACTTC
V: TRBV7-9; size: few; D: TRBD1; J: TRBJ2-1; CDR3: CASSLERTGNNEQFF; DNA: TGTGCCAGCAGCTTAGAAAGGACAGGGAACAATGAGCAGTTCTTC
V: TRBV6-1; size: NA; D: NA; J: TRBJ2-1; CDR3: CASRFKGTSRDEQFF; DNA: TGTGCCAGCAGATTTAAGGGAACTAGCCGCGATGAGCAGTTCTTC
V: TRBV7-7; size: NA; D: TRBD2; J: TRBJ2-1; CDR3: CASSSLAGGPDEQFF; DNA: TGTGCTAGCAGCTCTCTAGCGGGAGGGCCAGATGAGCAGTTCTTC
V: TRBV7-6; size: NA; D: TRBD1; J: TRBJ2-5; CDR3: CASSPTGGGETQYF; DNA: TGTGCTAGCAGCCCGACAGGGGGAGGAGAGACCCAGTACTTC
V: TRBV7-8; size: few; D: NA; J: TRBJ2-1; CDR3: CASPFLRSYNEQFF; DNA: TGTGCCAGCCCTTTTTTGCGCTCCTACAATGAGCAGTTCTTC
V: TRBV19; size: NA; D: NA; J: TRBJ2-1; CDR3: CASNSGPYNEQFF; DNA: TGTGCCAGTAATTCAGGTCCTTACAATGAGCAGTTCTTC
V: TRBV10-2; size: NA; D: TRBD2; J: TRBJ2-1; CDR3: CASRVAGGEDEQFF; DNA: TGCGCCAGCAGGGTAGCGGGAGGGGAGGATGAGCAGTTCTTC
V: TRBV28; size: NA; D: NA; J: TRBJ2-6; CDR3: CASSIVAGANVLTF; DNA: TGTGCCAGCAGTATAGTGGCTGGGGCCAACGTCCTGACTTTC
V: TRBV10-3; size: NA; D: TRBD2; J: TRBJ2-5; CDR3: CASRAGLQETQYF; DNA: TGTGCCAGTAGAGCGGGGCTGCAAGAGACCCAGTACTTC
V: TRBV3-1; size: NA; D: NA; J: TRBJ1-2; CDR3: CASKSGGYGYTF; DNA: TGTGCCAGCAAATCCGGGGGCTATGGCTACACCTTC
V: TRBV6-1; size: many; D: NA; J: TRBJ2-3; CDR3: CASRTTVNTQYF; DNA: TGTGCCAGCAGGACCACAGTGAATACGCAGTATTTT
V: TRBV7-2; size: few; D: NA; J: TRBJ2-1; CDR3: CASSLGAGRYNEQFF; DNA: TGTGCCAGCAGCTTAGGCGCGGGTCGGTACAATGAGCAGTTCTTC
V: TRBV11-2; size: once; D: NA; J: TRBJ2-1; CDR3: CASTPGRTYEQFF; DNA: TGTGCCAGCACCCCGGGGCGCACCTACGAGCAGTTCTTC
V: TRBV7-9; size: NA; D: NA; J: TRBJ2-5; CDR3: CASSLVQDSQETQYF; DNA: TGTGCCAGCAGCTTAGTTCAGGACAGCCAAGAGACCCAGTACTTC
V: TRBV7-4; size: NA; D: TRBD2; J: TRBJ2-1; CDR3: CASSFLAGAYNEQFF; DNA: TGTGCCAGCAGCTTCCTAGCGGGAGCCTACAATGAGCAGTTCTTC
V: TRBV7-2; size: NA; D: NA; J: TRBJ2-5; CDR3: CASSPDGYFQETQYF; DNA: TGTGCCAGCAGCCCAGACGGGTACTTCCAAGAGACCCAGTACTTC
V: TRBV28; size: NA; D: NA; J: TRBJ1-1; CDR3: CASSLWGTGRREAFF; DNA: TGTGCCAGCAGTTTATGGGGGACTGGGAGGCGTGAAGCTTTCTTT
V: TRBV7-3; size: few; D: NA; J: TRBJ2-3; CDR3: CASSSPLGTQYF; DNA: TGTGCCAGCAGCTCTCCGTTAGGGACGCAGTATTTT
V: TRBV7-2; size: NA; D: NA; J: TRBJ2-4; CDR3: CASSLQVRDEQYF; DNA: TGTGCCAGCAGCTTACAGGTGCGGGATGAGCAGTACTTC
V: TRBV7-2; size: few; D: TRBD2; J: TRBJ2-1; CDR3: CASSSTGTSYNEQFF; DNA: TGTGCCAGCAGCTCCACCGGGACTAGCTACAATGAGCAGTTCTTC
V: TRBV10-1; size: once; D: NA; J: TRBJ2-1; CDR3: CASSESISTNEQFF; DNA: TGCGCCAGCAGTGAGTCGATCTCTACCAATGAGCAGTTCTTC
V: TRBV12-3/TRBV12-4; size: NA; D: NA; J: TRBJ1-1; CDR3: CASSRTVNTEAFF; DNA: TGTGCCAGCTCCCGGACTGTGAACACTGAAGCTTTCTTT
V: TRBV7-9; size: NA; D: NA; J: TRBJ1-1; CDR3: CASSLEGKGGAFF; DNA: TGTGCCAGCAGCTTAGAGGGGAAGGGTGGAGCTTTCTTT
V: TRBV7-6; size: NA; D: NA; J: TRBJ1-1; CDR3: CASSFSGVGTEAFF; DNA: TGTGCCAGCAGCTTCTCAGGGGTGGGCACTGAAGCTTTCTTT
V: TRBV5-6; size: many; D: NA; J: TRBJ2-2; CDR3: CASSQLGGTGVDTGELFF; DNA: TGTGCCAGCAGCCAACTGGGGGGCACAGGGGTGGACACCGGGGAGCTGTTTTTT
V: TRBV7-8; size: NA; D: TRBD1; J: TRBJ2-7; CDR3: CASSLDRTGVDEQYF; DNA: TGTGCCAGCAGCTTAGATAGGACAGGGGTGGACGAGCAGTACTTC
V: TRBV27; size: NA; D: NA; J: TRBJ2-5; CDR3: CASSSLSSRPRAQYF; DNA: TGTGCCAGCAGTTCTCTCTCCTCGCGCCCTAGGGCCCAGTACTTC
V: TRBV7-8; size: few; D: TRBD1; J: TRBJ2-5; CDR3: CASQTGGTLQETQYF; DNA: TGTGCCAGTCAGACAGGGGGCACCCTCCAAGAGACCCAGTACTTC
V: TRBV27; size: many; D: TRBD2; J: TRBJ2-3; CDR3: CASTRLAGGHGELYF; DNA: TGTGCCAGCACCCGGCTAGCGGGAGGTCACGGGGAGCTGTATTTT
V: TRBV11-3; size: NA; D: TRBD2; J: TRBJ2-1; CDR3: CTSSLAPAGIYNEQFF; DNA: TGTACCAGCAGCTTAGCACCAGCGGGGATCTACAATGAGCAGTTCTTC
V: TRBV7-2; size: once; D: NA; J: TRBJ2-1; CDR3: CASSFSGSSYNEQFF; DNA: TGTGCCAGCAGCTTCAGCGGCAGCTCCTACAATGAGCAGTTCTTC
V: TRBV7-9; size: NA; D: NA; J: TRBJ2-7; CDR3: CASSSSRTKVIHEQYF; DNA: TGTGCCAGCAGCTCTTCTCGGACAAAGGTCATTCACGAGCAGTACTTC
V: TRBV7-9; size: few; D: TRBD2; J: TRBJ2-1; CDR3: CASSVGLVNEQFF; DNA: TGTGCCAGCAGCGTGGGACTAGTTAATGAGCAGTTCTTC
V: TRBV12-3/TRBV12-4; size: NA; D: NA; J: TRBJ2-6; CDR3: CASSFDVLTF; DNA: TGTGCCAGCAGTTTTGACGTCCTGACTTTC
V: TRBV7-2; size: few; D: NA; J: TRBJ2-7; CDR3: CASSLGDWQRYF; DNA: TGTGCCAGCAGCTTAGGCGACTGGCAGCGGTACTTC
V: TRBV7-6; size: few; D: NA; J: TRBJ1-6; CDR3: CASSFQGTGNSNSPLHF; DNA: TGTGCCAGCAGCTTCCAGGGGACCGGGAACAGTAATTCACCCCTCCACTTT
V: TRBV7-6; size: NA; D: TRBD2; J: TRBJ2-5; CDR3: CASSLFAGGQETQYF; DNA: TGTGCCAGCAGCTTATTTGCGGGAGGGCAAGAGACCCAGTACTTC
V: TRBV7-9; size: NA; D: TRBD2; J: TRBJ2-7; CDR3: CASSWMGLAGTYEQYF; DNA: TGTGCCAGCAGCTGGATGGGACTAGCGGGGACATACGAGCAGTACTTC
V: TRBV7-6; size: once; D: NA; J: TRBJ2-7; CDR3: CASSLSINPSSYEQYF; DNA: TGTGCCAGCAGCTTAAGCATTAATCCCTCCTCCTACGAGCAGTACTTC
V: TRBV7-9; size: many; D: NA; J: TRBJ2-1; CDR3: CASSLDGASYNEQFF; DNA: TGTGCCAGCAGCTTAGACGGAGCCTCCTACAATGAGCAGTTCTTC
V: TRBV15; size: NA; D: NA; J: TRBJ2-7; CDR3: CATSRDHTGSYEQYF; DNA: TGTGCCACCAGCAGAGATCACACAGGCTCCTACGAGCAGTACTTC
V: TRBV7-8; size: NA; D: NA; J: TRBJ2-3; CDR3: CASSLDRTDTQYF; DNA: TGTGCCAGCAGCTTGGACCGCACAGATACGCAGTATTTT
V: TRBV12-3/TRBV12-4; size: once; D: TRBD1; J: TRBJ1-1; CDR3: CASSLNRGTEAFF; DNA: TGTGCCAGCAGCCTTAACAGGGGAACTGAAGCTTTCTTT
V: TRBV7-2; size: NA; D: TRBD2; J: TRBJ2-2; CDR3: CASSPVAGPGELFF; DNA: TGTGCCAGCAGTCCTGTAGCGGGTCCCGGGGAGCTGTTTTTT
V: TRBV9; size: NA; D: TRBD2; J: TRBJ2-7; CDR3: CASSVHGLAASYEQYF; DNA: TGTGCCAGCAGCGTTCACGGACTAGCGGCCTCCTACGAGCAGTACTTC
V: TRBV7-8; size: NA; D: TRBD2; J: TRBJ2-1; CDR3: CASSFQRGTYNEQFF; DNA: TGTGCCAGCAGCTTCCAGCGGGGTACCTACAATGAGCAGTTCTTC
V: TRBV7-9; size: once; D: TRBD1; J: TRBJ2-7; CDR3: CASSPRDRVREQYF; DNA: TGTGCCAGCAGCCCCCGGGACAGGGTAAGGGAGCAGTACTTC
V: TRBV11-1; size: NA; D: NA; J: TRBJ2-4; CDR3: CASSLSTQGNIQYF; DNA: TGTGCCAGCAGCTTATCAACACAGGGAAACATTCAGTACTTC
V: TRBV7-6; size: few; D: NA; J: TRBJ2-7; CDR3: CASSLDHSYEQYF; DNA: TGTGCCAGCAGCTTAGATCACAGCTACGAGCAGTACTTC
V: TRBV7-4; size: few; D: TRBD1; J: TRBJ2-1; CDR3: CATLRDRVDSEQFF; DNA: TGTGCCACCTTACGGGACAGGGTGGATAGTGAGCAGTTCTTC
V: TRBV19; size: many; D: NA; J: TRBJ1-5; CDR3: CASNPRPYNQPQHF; DNA: TGTGCCAGTAATCCACGGCCGTACAATCAGCCCCAGCATTTT
V: TRBV7-6; size: NA; D: TRBD1; J: TRBJ2-5; CDR3: CASSLAGTGAGETQYF; DNA: TGTGCCAGCAGCCTTGCCGGGACAGGGGCCGGGGAGACCCAGTACTTC
V: TRBV6-1; size: NA; D: TRBD1; J: TRBJ1-5; CDR3: CASTRETGGAGNSNQPQHF; DNA: TGTGCCAGCACCCGAGAGACAGGGGGCGCCGGGAATAGCAATCAGCCCCAGCATTTT